One and the same sample provided the 6 T cell receptor beta chains below, sequenced in a study of HIV-infected patients and healthy controls. All unsorted peripheral T cells were captured because whole blood was used without fractionation. Reverse transcription used 500 to 550 ng RNA and constant-region primers for alpha and beta. Using multiplexing indices, alpha and beta chain libraries were generated apart by chain-specific third strand synthesis. Each CDR3 protein is one row after TCRdb ran MiXCR on the 5' RACE reads. The repertoire has roughly 14,000 distinct CDR3 sequences, about 7% of them found once; the top ten carry roughly 8.5%. The sample comprised blood. The receptors were sampled from an adult in good health.

This clonotype has a count of ten or more. This chain connects TRBV7-9 to TRBJ2-3; weak D call: TRBD1 (7 bases). The CDR3 loop spans 14 amino acids. Trimming shortened V by 4 bases and J by 5 bases, and 13 bases separated the two germline ends. From germline, CDR1 is SEHNR and CDR2 FQNEAQ (reference sequence). The CDR3 here is CASSSAGGKDTQYF. The CDR3 nucleotides read TGTGCCAGCAGCTCTGCAGGGGGGAAAGATACGCAGTATTTT.

This clonotype has ten or more counts. The rearrangement links TRBV12-3 or TRBV12-4 to TRBJ2-2, with 9 nucleotides matching TRBD2. This CDR3 is 15 amino acids long. Trimming at V came to 6 bases and at J to 0 bases, leaving 2 bases not matched to a gene. This CDR3 is CASRRTSANTGELFF. CDR3 in DNA: TGTGCCAGCAGAAGGACTAGCGCGAACACCGGGGAGCTGTTTTTT.

In this sample, this clonotype turned up many times. J is TRBJ2-7 and V is TRBV7-2; the match to TRBD2 covers 7 bases. With V trimmed by 0 bases and J by 6 bases, 2 bases remained unmatched. The CDR3 contains 13 residues. Germline lookup yields CDR1 SGHTA and CDR2 FQGNSA. DNA of the CDR3: TGTGCCAGCAGCTTAGCGGGAGGGTTCGAGCAGTACTTC. It yields the protein CASSLAGGFEQYF.

This clonotype was counted many times. The chain joins TRBV10-2 to TRBJ1-5; D remains ambiguous. This CDR3 region has 15 residues. In germline, CDR1 is WSHSY, CDR2 SAAADI. V lost 0 bases and J lost 6, with 12 bases in between. CDR3 residues: CASSESFSAVQPQHF. The CDR3 nucleotides are TGCGCCAGCAGTGAGTCCTTCTCCGCGGTTCAGCCCCAGCATTTT.

Only a few counts were recorded for this clonotype. V is TRBV11-2 and J is TRBJ2-2; possibly TRBD1 for D (6 bases). Trimming pared 4 bases from V and 5 bases from J, leaving 17 bases between. CDR1 SGHAT and CDR2 FQNNGV come from the germline V gene. CDR3 length: 16 residues. CDR3 DNA: TGTGCCAGCAGCTCTACAGGGACCCTCCTTACCGGGGAGCTGTTTTTT. Translation: CASSSTGTLLTGELFF.

This clonotype was counted many times. The genes are TRBV10-3 and TRBJ1-2; possible D gene TRBD1, 6 bases. Trimming took off 3 bases at V and 6 bases at J, with 14 bases between the two ends. From germline, CDR1 is ENHRY and CDR2 SYGVKD. The length of the CDR3 is 14 residues. In DNA form, the CDR3 reads TGTGCCATCAGTGAACCCGACAGGAGGAATGGCTACACCTTC. Translating it yields CAISEPDRRNGYTF.